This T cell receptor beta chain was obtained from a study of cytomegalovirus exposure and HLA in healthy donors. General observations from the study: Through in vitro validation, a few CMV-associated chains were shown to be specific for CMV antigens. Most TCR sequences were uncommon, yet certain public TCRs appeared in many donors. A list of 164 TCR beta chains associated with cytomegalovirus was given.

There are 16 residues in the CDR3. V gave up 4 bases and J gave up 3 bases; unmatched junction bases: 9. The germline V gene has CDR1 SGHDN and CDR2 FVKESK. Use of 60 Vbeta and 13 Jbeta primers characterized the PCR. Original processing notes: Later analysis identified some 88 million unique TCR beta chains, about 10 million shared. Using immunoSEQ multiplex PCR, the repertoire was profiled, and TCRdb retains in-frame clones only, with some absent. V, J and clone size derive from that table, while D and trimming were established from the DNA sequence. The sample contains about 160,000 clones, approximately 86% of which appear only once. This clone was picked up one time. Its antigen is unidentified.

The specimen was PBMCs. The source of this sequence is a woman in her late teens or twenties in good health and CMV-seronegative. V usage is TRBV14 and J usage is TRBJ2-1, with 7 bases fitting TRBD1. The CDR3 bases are TGTGCCAGCAGCCCGACAGGGCACGTTTTCTACAATGAGCAGTTCTTC. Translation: CASSPTGHVFYNEQFF.